These T cell receptor beta chains were read from a single sample in a study of CD8 T cells in Susac syndrome. Using its own MiXCR run on the immunoSEQ multiplex PCR reads, TCRdb lists one record per CDR3 protein. The table shows 180,000 or so distinct CDR3 sequences, with more than 90% occurring only once. Sequenced: CD4+ T cells from PBMCs. Every receptor here comes from a human donor with multiple sclerosis. Each CDR3 is given without its conserved first and last residue. Each record gives: J gene, V gene, CDR3 protein.

J gene: TRBJ2-2
V gene: TRBV6-2/TRBV6-3
CDR3 protein: ASKSWTGNTGELF

J gene: TRBJ2-1
V gene: TRBV7-7
CDR3 protein: ASSLVPTSVNEQF

J gene: TRBJ2-7
V gene: TRBV12-3/TRBV12-4
CDR3 protein: ASSSDRDEQY

J gene: TRBJ2-3
V gene: TRBV20-1
CDR3 protein: SARTSGGTDTQY

J gene: TRBJ2-7
V gene: TRBV12-3/TRBV12-4
CDR3 protein: ASSLVGGVGSEQY

J gene: TRBJ1-6
V gene: TRBV3-1
CDR3 protein: ASSKRQINSPLH

J gene: TRBJ2-5
V gene: TRBV2
CDR3 protein: ASRNTGLETQY

J gene: TRBJ1-2
V gene: TRBV2
CDR3 protein: ASSGAGAGYGYT

J gene: TRBJ2-1
V gene: TRBV9
CDR3 protein: ASSGNPFTPNEQF

J gene: TRBJ2-1
V gene: TRBV19
CDR3 protein: ASSMGPGYNEQF

J gene: TRBJ2-1
V gene: TRBV12-3/TRBV12-4
CDR3 protein: ASSQFWGLNNEQF

J gene: TRBJ2-7
V gene: TRBV3-1
CDR3 protein: ASSQYRNSYEQY

J gene: TRBJ1-4
V gene: TRBV29-1
CDR3 protein: SVAGGGEKLF

J gene: TRBJ2-3
V gene: TRBV11-2
CDR3 protein: ASSLAATDTQY

J gene: TRBJ2-3
V gene: TRBV18
CDR3 protein: ASSPTPGQKYTQY

J gene: TRBJ2-3
V gene: TRBV4-3
CDR3 protein: ASSSNTGPDTQY

J gene: TRBJ1-2
V gene: TRBV9
CDR3 protein: ASSVIGGSYGYT

J gene: TRBJ2-5
V gene: TRBV29-1
CDR3 protein: SVLKGMETQY

J gene: TRBJ1-2
V gene: TRBV29-1
CDR3 protein: SVAGRSPNYGYT

J gene: TRBJ2-1
V gene: TRBV30
CDR3 protein: AWTAWEKQF

J gene: TRBJ1-4
V gene: TRBV7-9
CDR3 protein: ASSSGQAVGEKLF

J gene: TRBJ2-3
V gene: TRBV4-3
CDR3 protein: ASSQEGLAGAADTQY

J gene: TRBJ1-5
V gene: TRBV5-6
CDR3 protein: ASSRGQYQPQH

J gene: TRBJ1-1
V gene: TRBV30
CDR3 protein: AGTGTLNTEAF

J gene: TRBJ1-2
V gene: TRBV4-3
CDR3 protein: ASSQDLTGADYGYT

J gene: TRBJ2-7
V gene: TRBV15
CDR3 protein: ATSRDREATYEQY

J gene: TRBJ1-1
V gene: TRBV21-1
CDR3 protein: ASSIDRDQKAF

J gene: TRBJ2-7
V gene: TRBV2
CDR3 protein: ASRIDRGNEQY